These T cell receptor beta chains were read from a single sample in a study of cytomegalovirus exposure and HLA in healthy donors. TCRdb's table, derived via immunoSEQ multiplex PCR, lists solely in-frame clones and lacks some. The sample yields 38,000 or so clones, of which the top ten take up 6.2%. Specimen: PBMCs. Source of these receptors: a man aged 25 to 40 in good health and CMV-seronegative. Each CDR3 is given with its conserved first and last residue.

V gene	J gene	CDR3 protein
TRBV5-1	TRBJ1-4	CASSLWGVSDEKLFF
TRBV4-1	TRBJ2-3	CASSQGRLAASTDTQYF
TRBV15	TRBJ2-3	CATSRNRGDPTDTQYF
TRBV30	TRBJ2-7	CAWSGQVRSYEQYF
TRBV6-5	TRBJ2-7	CASSRRQGAYEQYF
TRBV10-3	TRBJ1-5	CAIRDSMSQPQHF
TRBV2	TRBJ1-5	CASSEQGNSNQPQHF
TRBV10-1	TRBJ2-1	CAGPGLAGPGEQFF
TRBV5-1	TRBJ2-3	CASSFSGTGSSTDTQYF
TRBV25-1	TRBJ1-2	CASRPTGGTNYGYTF
TRBV19	TRBJ1-5	CATAGMGGFLSNQPQHF
TRBV6-5	TRBJ1-1	CASSPYPRSTEAFF
TRBV11-2	TRBJ2-7	CASSQTGGAYEQYF
TRBV5-6	TRBJ1-2	CASGLSNYGYTF
TRBV7-2	TRBJ1-5	CASSEGRRQPQHF
TRBV18	TRBJ1-2	CASSPRQNVNYGYTF
TRBV11-2	TRBJ2-3	CASSLIGLAGQDDTQYF
TRBV5-1	TRBJ1-5	CASSRDRGDQPQHF
TRBV7-6	TRBJ2-2	CASSSRQGSAGELFF
TRBV5-1	TRBJ1-3	CASSFDSSGNTIYF
TRBV19	TRBJ1-5	CASSTGTGAQPQHF
TRBV19	TRBJ2-7	CASSGQGAAYEQYF
TRBV11-2	TRBJ2-7	CASSSRPGTSFRGSYEQYF
TRBV7-9	TRBJ2-7	CASRPGLAYEQYF
TRBV2	TRBJ2-5	CASSPGQVETQYF
TRBV4-2	TRBJ1-3	CASSEGQRGNTIYF
TRBV30	TRBJ2-7	CAWSGEIYEQYF
TRBV5-4	TRBJ1-1	CASSLKGQNTEAFF
TRBV4-1	TRBJ2-7	CASSHPSDYEQYF
TRBV5-4	TRBJ2-7	CASSFAGGLGEQYF
TRBV6-4	TRBJ2-1	CASSDTSGGDNEQFF
TRBV9	TRBJ2-1	CASSVQGSYNEQFF
TRBV4-2	TRBJ2-7	CASSQDERGDYEQYF
TRBV6-1	TRBJ1-1	CASSERKGGTEAFF
TRBV5-4	NA	CASSSRGSSYEQYF
TRBV2	TRBJ1-1	CASSEGQVRTEAFF
TRBV10-2	TRBJ1-5	CASRDTGYSNQPQHF
TRBV5-1	TRBJ2-7	CASSFMTGTYSSYEQYF
TRBV5-6	TRBJ2-1	CASSLYNEQFF
TRBV5-4	TRBJ2-1	CASSGDSSYNEQFF
TRBV19	TRBJ1-5	CASWDWDSGSNQPQHF
TRBV19	TRBJ1-5	CAKRTGGNQPQHF
TRBV2	TRBJ2-5	CASGGSGKETQYF
TRBV19	TRBJ1-5	CASSIRTGGFQPQHF
TRBV19	TRBJ2-1	CASKQGQGPYNEQFF
TRBV6-5	TRBJ2-3	CASSYTTHGGTQYF
TRBV27	TRBJ2-7	CASSMGLAESYEQYF
TRBV19	TRBJ1-4	CASSTSPKTGGGEKLFF